The T cell receptor (beta chain) under discussion was sequenced for a study of shared clonotypes between healthy human individuals. The wider study: Used for every donor were three CD4 naive, three CD4 memory, two CD8 naive and one CD8 memory plate. General study results and limits: Richness estimates generally favored naive over memory subsets.

Healthy and HIV-negative, the adult donors had no recent acute infections or vaccinations. V was shortened by 1 base and J by 6 bases, with 10 bases between the two germline ends. This CDR3 has 13 residues. Germline V gene sequence: CDR1 MGHRA, CDR2 YSYEKL. Generated by immunoSEQ multiplex PCR, the TCRdb table keeps only in-frame clones and is missing some. The sample holds millions of clones, just over 90% seen once. Worth noting for this clone: Its antigen is as yet unknown.

The sample taken for sequencing was naive CD4+ T cells sorted from blood. Subset specified: CD45RA+ positively selected. This TCR was sampled from a man younger than 35 in good health. This chain uses TRBV4-1 with TRBJ2-7; D gene unclear. As DNA, the CDR3 is TGCGCCAGCAGCCAAGCCGAGTTTCCCGAGCAGTACTTC. Translation gives CASSQAEFPEQYF.